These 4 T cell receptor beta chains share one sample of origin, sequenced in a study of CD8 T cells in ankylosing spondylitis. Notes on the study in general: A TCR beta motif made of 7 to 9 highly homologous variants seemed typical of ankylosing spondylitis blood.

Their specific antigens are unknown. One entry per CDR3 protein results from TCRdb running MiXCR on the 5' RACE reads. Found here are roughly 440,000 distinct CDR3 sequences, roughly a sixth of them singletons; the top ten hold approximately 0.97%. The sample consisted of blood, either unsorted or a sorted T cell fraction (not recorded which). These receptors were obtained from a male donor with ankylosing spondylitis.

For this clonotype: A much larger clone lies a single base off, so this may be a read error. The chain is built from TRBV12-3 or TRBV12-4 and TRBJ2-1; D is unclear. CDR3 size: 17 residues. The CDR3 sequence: CARSLTYPRTTYNEQFF. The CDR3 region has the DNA TGTGCCCGCAGCTTGACTTACCCCCGAACGACCTACAATGAGCAGTTCTTC.

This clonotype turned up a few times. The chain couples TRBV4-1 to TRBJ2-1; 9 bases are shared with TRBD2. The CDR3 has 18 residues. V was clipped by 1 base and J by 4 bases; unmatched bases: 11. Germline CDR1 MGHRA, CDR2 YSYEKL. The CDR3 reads CASSQAALAGKGYNEQFF. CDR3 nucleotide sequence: TGCGCCAGCAGCCAAGCCGCTCTAGCGGGAAAAGGGTACAATGAGCAGTTCTTC.

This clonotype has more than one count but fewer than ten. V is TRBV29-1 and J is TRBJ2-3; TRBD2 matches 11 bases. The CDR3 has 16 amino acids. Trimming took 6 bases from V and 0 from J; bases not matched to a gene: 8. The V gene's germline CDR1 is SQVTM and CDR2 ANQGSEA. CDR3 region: CSVRRLAGTSTDTQYF. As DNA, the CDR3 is TGCAGCGTCCGCCGACTAGCGGGAACGAGCACAGATACGCAGTATTTT.

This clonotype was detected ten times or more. CDR3 in amino acids: CASSFGTIIYEQYF. In DNA form, the CDR3 reads TGCGCCAGCAGCTTCGGGACTATCATCTACGAGCAGTACTTC. V is TRBV5-1 and J is TRBJ2-7; 7 nucleotides line up with TRBD2. V gave up 2 bases and J gave up 3 bases; unmatched junction bases: 5. The CDR3 sequence is 14 residues long. Germline V lookup: CDR1 SGHRS, CDR2 YFSETQ.